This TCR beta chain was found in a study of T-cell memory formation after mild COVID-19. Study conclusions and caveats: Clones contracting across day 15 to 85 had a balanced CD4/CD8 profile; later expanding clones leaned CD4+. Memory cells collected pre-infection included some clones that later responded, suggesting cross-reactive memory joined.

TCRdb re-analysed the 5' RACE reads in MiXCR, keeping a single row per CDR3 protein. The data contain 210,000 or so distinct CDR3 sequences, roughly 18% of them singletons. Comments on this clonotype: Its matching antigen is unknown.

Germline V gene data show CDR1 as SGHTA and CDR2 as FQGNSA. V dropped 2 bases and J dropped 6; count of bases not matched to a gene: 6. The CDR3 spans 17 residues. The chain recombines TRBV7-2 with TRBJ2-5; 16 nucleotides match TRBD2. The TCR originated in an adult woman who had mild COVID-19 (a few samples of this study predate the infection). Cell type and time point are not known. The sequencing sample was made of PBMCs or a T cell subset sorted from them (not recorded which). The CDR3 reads CASSLSGTSGGAKTQYF. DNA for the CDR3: TGTGCCAGCAGCTTATCCGGGACTAGCGGGGGGGCGAAGACCCAGTACTTC.